The 27 T cell receptor beta chains presented below share a single source sample, sequenced in a study of cytomegalovirus exposure and HLA in healthy donors. The PCR had 60 Vbeta and 13 Jbeta primers. Produced via immunoSEQ multiplex PCR; TCRdb's table is partial and in-frame only. The sample records tens of thousands of clones, 78% being singletons. Material: PBMCs. Every receptor here comes from a male donor in good health and CMV-seropositive.

The gene calls are TRBV2 and TRBJ1-3; 8 bases are shared with TRBD1. CDR1 is SNHLY and CDR2 is FYNNEI in the germline V gene. CDR3 size: 16 residues. Trimming at V came to 8 bases and at J to 5 bases, leaving 14 bases not matched to a gene. CDR3 amino acids: CASDYSFRTGRNTIYF. CDR3 nucleotides: TGTGCCAGCGATTACTCCTTCCGGACAGGGAGAAACACCATATATTTT.

This clone was counted a single time. This rearrangement joins TRBV28 to TRBJ1-5, with D unresolved. The V gene's germline CDR1 is MDHEN and CDR2 SYDVKM. CDR3 length: 15 residues. V was shortened by 7 bases and J by 2 bases, with 15 bases between the two germline ends. As DNA, the CDR3 is TGTGCCAGCACGTCGGGAGGGAGGCGCAATCAGCCCCAGCATTTT. Translated, it gives CASTSGGRRNQPQHF.

V is TRBV7-8 and J is TRBJ2-6; 8 bases align to TRBD1. Germline loops: CDR1 SGHVS, CDR2 FQNEAQ. After removal of 5 bases from V and 2 bases from J, the junction contained 11 bases not matched to a gene. The CDR3 extends over 18 amino acids. The CDR3 DNA sequence: TGTGCCAGCAGCCCCTCAGGGGGCGCAGGGACTGGGGCCAACGTCCTGACTTTC. As protein: CASSPSGGAGTGANVLTF.

The chain combines TRBV6-5 with TRBJ1-2; D call uncertain. Deletions cut 0 bases from V and 8 bases from J, with 16 bases between. CDR1 is MNHEY, CDR2 SVGAGI, per germline. The CDR3 is made up of 15 amino acids. CDR3 amino acids: CASSYSVVEFRGYTF. CDR3 in DNA: TGTGCCAGCAGTTACTCAGTGGTAGAGTTCCGCGGCTACACCTTC.

V usage is TRBV6-5 and J usage is TRBJ1-1; 7 bases align to TRBD1. With 4 bases clipped from V and 3 bases from J, the junction kept 2 bases outside the gene matches. This CDR3 is built from 13 residues. Germline assignment: CDR1 MNHEY and CDR2 SVGAGI. The DNA for the CDR3 is TGTGCCAGCAGTTCGGGACAGCACACTGAAGCTTTCTTT. Its translation is CASSSGQHTEAFF.

This chain connects TRBV2 to TRBJ1-5, with 7 positions matching TRBD1. Germline V gene lookup returns CDR1 SNHLY and CDR2 FYNNEI. The CDR3 sequence is 14 residues long. The V and J ends lost 6 bases and 0 bases, in that order; junction bases with no gene match: 2. In DNA form, the CDR3 reads TGTGCCAGCAGAGGGGACAGTAGCAATCAGCCCCAGCATTTT. It yields the protein CASRGDSSNQPQHF.

CDR3: CASSPGTLPQETQYF. The CDR3 bases are TGTGCCAGCAGTCCGGGGACTCTTCCCCAAGAGACCCAGTACTTC. The V and J genes are TRBV2 and TRBJ2-5; D might be TRBD2 (6 bases). CDR1 and CDR2 from the germline V gene are SNHLY and FYNNEI. V was pared by 5 bases and J by 1 base, with 14 bases between. This CDR3 region has 15 residues.

This clone came up a few times. The chain uses TRBV6-4 and TRBJ2-1; TRBD2 agrees at 11 bases. After removal of 0 bases from V and 10 bases from J, the junction contained 5 bases not matched to a gene. CDR3 length: 15 residues. CDR1 is MRHNA and CDR2 is SNTAGT in the germline V gene. The CDR3 DNA reads TGTGCCAGCAGTGACTCTAGCGGGGGGGCAAGAGAGCAGTTCTTC. This translates into CASSDSSGGAREQFF.

Concerning this clone itself: Other DNA sequences in the same sample also yield this CDR3. The chain carries TRBV27 and TRBJ1-2, with 7 bases that match TRBD1. Per the germline V gene, CDR1 is MNHEY and CDR2 is SMNVEV (reference sequence). Germline trimming cut 2 bases from V and 5 bases from J; bases unmatched to any gene: 2. The CDR3 sequence is 13 residues long. The CDR3 DNA reads TGTGCCAGCAGTTTAGGACAGGCTTATGGCTACACCTTC. Its protein is CASSLGQAYGYTF.

The chain joins TRBV7-2 to TRBJ1-6; unclear D gene. This CDR3 comprises 12 residues. Deletions cut 2 bases from V and 12 bases from J, with 8 bases between. Germline V gene data show CDR1 as SGHTA and CDR2 as FQGNSA. This chain's CDR3 is CASSLIEVPLHF. The CDR3 nucleotides are TGTGCCAGCAGCTTAATCGAGGTACCCCTCCACTTT.

V usage is TRBV30 and J usage is TRBJ2-2; possible D gene TRBD1, 5 bases. The CDR3 totals 15 residues. CDR1 is GTSNPN and CDR2 is SVGIG in the germline V gene (reference sequence). V lost 0 bases and J lost 4, with 12 bases in between. The CDR3 loop reads CAWSVAGYGTGELFF. The CDR3 DNA follows: TGTGCCTGGAGTGTGGCAGGGTACGGCACCGGGGAGCTGTTTTTT.

The table lists this clone with a count of one. V and J are TRBV19 and TRBJ2-2; 10 nucleotides align to TRBD2. Germline V gene data show CDR1 as LNHDA and CDR2 as SQIVND (reference sequence). The CDR3 totals 15 residues. V shed 0 bases and J 6 bases; nucleotides not matched to a gene: 1. This CDR3 is CASSIEAGGPGELFF. The CDR3 coding sequence is TGTGCCAGTAGTATAGAAGCGGGAGGGCCCGGGGAGCTGTTTTTT. Based on the CDR3 plus reference TRBV19 and TRBJ2-2, the full variable domain is DGGITQSPKYLFRKEGQNVTLSCEQNLNHDAMYWYRQDPGQGLRLIYYSQIVNDFQKGDIAEGYSVSREKKESFPLTVTSAQKNPTAFYLCASSIEAGGPGELFFGEGSRLTVL.

The CDR3 DNA is TGTGCCAGCAGCGGGGGAGGGTTGGACAGACTCAATGAGCAGTTCTTC. Amino acid sequence: CASSGGGLDRLNEQFF. This chain joins TRBV7-9 and TRBJ2-1, with D tentatively TRBD2 (7 bases). This CDR3 is built from 16 residues. V was trimmed by 5 bases and J by 6 bases, leaving 20 bases between them. Germline CDR1 SEHNR, CDR2 FQNEAQ (reference sequence).

The chain couples TRBV6-1 to TRBJ1-3; the D is unclear. This CDR3 region has 17 residues. V was pared by 0 bases and J by 1 base, with 13 bases between. The germline CDR1 and CDR2 sequences are MNHNS and SASEGT. The CDR3 loop is CASSEAFGGPSGNTIYF. The CDR3 region has the DNA TGTGCCAGCAGTGAAGCGTTCGGAGGGCCTTCTGGAAACACCATATATTTT.

The chain recombines TRBV30 with TRBJ2-2; 8 bases are shared with TRBD1. V dropped 8 bases and J dropped 5; count of bases not matched to a gene: 13. CDR3 length equals 15 residues. Looked up from germline, CDR1 is GTSNPN and CDR2 is SVGIG (reference sequence). The CDR3 DNA follows: TGTGCCCGGGAAGCTCAGGGGGCCGGAACCGGGGAGCTGTTTTTT. Its protein product is CAREAQGAGTGELFF.

This clone has just one count. This chain links TRBV18 with TRBJ1-2; 7 nucleotides match TRBD1. J lost 2 bases, V lost 3 bases, and 3 bases had no gene match. The CDR3 is 14 residues long. Germline CDR1 and CDR2: KGHSH and LQKENI. CDR3: CASSPTDRNYGYTF. CDR3 DNA sequence: TGTGCCAGCTCACCTACGGACAGGAACTATGGCTACACCTTC. Full variable domain (rest looked up from reference TRBV18 and TRBJ1-2): NAGVMQNPRHLVRRRGQEARLRCSPMKGHSHVYWYRQLPEEGLKFMVYLQKENIIDESGMPKERFSAEFPKEGPSILRIQQVVRGDSAAYFCASSPTDRNYGYTFGSGTRLTVV.

This CDR3 is CASSLLGGSNEKLFF. In nucleotides, the CDR3 is TGCGCCAGCAGCCTACTAGGAGGGTCTAATGAAAAACTGTTTTTT. The J gene is TRBJ1-4, the V gene TRBV4-1, with D unresolved. The germline V gene has CDR1 MGHRA and CDR2 YSYEKL. The ends were cut back, 4 bases at V and 3 bases at J, with 12 bases in the middle. There are 15 residues in the CDR3.

The chain links TRBV19 to TRBJ2-2; unclear D gene. CDR1 is LNHDA and CDR2 is SQIVND in the germline V gene (reference sequence). V lost 8 bases and J lost 2, with 12 bases in between. The CDR3 extends over 14 amino acids. In DNA form, the CDR3 reads TGTGCCAGTCGGTTACAGCCAAACACCGGGGAGCTGTTTTTT. This translates into CASRLQPNTGELFF.

The chain employs TRBV2 and TRBJ2-5, with a possible D match to TRBD1 (5 bases). V gave up 3 bases and J gave up 2 bases, with 10 bases separating them. This CDR3 spans 14 amino acids. In germline, CDR1 is SNHLY, CDR2 FYNNEI. CDR3 residues: CASSESRAQETQYF. The CDR3 DNA reads TGTGCCAGCAGTGAGTCCAGGGCGCAAGAGACCCAGTACTTC.

V usage is TRBV6-1 and J usage is TRBJ2-2, with D maybe TRBD1 (6 bases). CDR1 is MNHNS and CDR2 is SASEGT in the germline V gene. Trimming shortened V by 8 bases and J by 4 bases, and 14 bases separated the two germline ends. The CDR3 has 14 amino acids. This chain's CDR3 is CASVLGQITGELFF. DNA for the CDR3: TGTGCCAGCGTTTTGGGACAAATCACCGGGGAGCTGTTTTTT.

The chain has TRBV5-1 and TRBJ1-1; 8 nucleotides match TRBD1. The CDR3 extends over 17 amino acids. Germline V gene lookup returns CDR1 SGHRS and CDR2 YFSETQ. The J segment lost 7 bases and the V segment lost 0 bases, leaving 14 bases of the junction unmatched. CDR3 loop: CASSLAPADRAPDEAFF. The DNA of the CDR3 is TGCGCCAGCAGCTTGGCCCCAGCGGACAGGGCTCCTGATGAAGCTTTCTTT. Based on the CDR3 plus reference TRBV5-1 and TRBJ1-1, the full variable domain is KAGVTQTPRYLIKTRGQQVTLSCSPISGHRSVSWYQQTPGQGLQFLFEYFSETQRNKGNFPGRFSGRQFSNSRSEMNVSTLELGDSALYLCASSLAPADRAPDEAFFGQGTRLTVV.

J is TRBJ2-2 and V is TRBV7-2; D gene ambiguous. This CDR3 contains 13 residues. Trimming took off 3 bases at V and 2 bases at J, with 4 bases between the two ends. Germline CDR1 SGHTA, CDR2 FQGNSA. CDR3 nucleotide sequence: TGTGCCAGCAGCTTTAAAAACACCGGGGAGCTGTTTTTT. This encodes CASSFKNTGELFF.

The genes are TRBV5-6 and TRBJ1-1; D unclear. CDR3 length: 14 amino acids. The V gene lost 2 bases and the J gene lost 1 base, with 9 bases spanning the gap. Looked up from germline, CDR1 is SGHDT and CDR2 is YYEEEE. CDR3 nucleotide sequence: TGTGCCAGCAGCTTATGGGAGGCGAACACTGAAGCTTTCTTT. It is translated as CASSLWEANTEAFF.

This clone was detected a few times. The V gene is TRBV7-3, the J gene TRBJ1-6; 8 bases are shared with TRBD1. In germline, CDR1 is SGHTA, CDR2 FQGTGA. This CDR3 contains 14 residues. V dropped 2 bases and J dropped 10; count of bases not matched to a gene: 4. The CDR3 is CASSLGGQGSPLHF. The CDR3 DNA sequence: TGTGCCAGCAGCTTAGGCGGACAGGGATCACCCCTCCACTTT.

This clone occurred a few times. The chain is built from TRBV27 and TRBJ1-1, with TRBD1 matching over 7 bases. The V and J ends lost 6 bases and 5 bases, in that order; junction bases with no gene match: 3. Germline V gene lookup returns CDR1 MNHEY and CDR2 SMNVEV (reference sequence). This CDR3 has 12 amino acids. CDR3 protein: CASRVQGTEAFF. For the CDR3, the DNA is TGTGCCAGCAGGGTACAGGGGACTGAAGCTTTCTTT.

This chain connects TRBV5-1 to TRBJ2-5; 11 bases align to TRBD2. Losses at the gene ends were 1 base for V and 5 bases for J; bases not matched to a gene: 7. The CDR3 has 16 residues. Germline CDR1 is SGHRS and CDR2 is YFSETQ. The CDR3 sequence: CASSLSVAGGLETQYF. In DNA, the CDR3 is TGCGCCAGCAGCTTGTCAGTAGCGGGAGGGCTCGAGACCCAGTACTTC.

The CDR3: CASSLDSYGYTF. The DNA for the CDR3 is TGTGCCAGCAGCCTTGACAGCTATGGCTACACCTTC. The chain carries TRBV6-6 and TRBJ1-2; D is perhaps TRBD1 (5 bases). V lost 6 bases to trimming and J lost 4 bases, with 9 bases between them. CDR1 is MNHNY and CDR2 is SVGAGI in the germline V gene (reference sequence). This CDR3 comprises 12 residues.